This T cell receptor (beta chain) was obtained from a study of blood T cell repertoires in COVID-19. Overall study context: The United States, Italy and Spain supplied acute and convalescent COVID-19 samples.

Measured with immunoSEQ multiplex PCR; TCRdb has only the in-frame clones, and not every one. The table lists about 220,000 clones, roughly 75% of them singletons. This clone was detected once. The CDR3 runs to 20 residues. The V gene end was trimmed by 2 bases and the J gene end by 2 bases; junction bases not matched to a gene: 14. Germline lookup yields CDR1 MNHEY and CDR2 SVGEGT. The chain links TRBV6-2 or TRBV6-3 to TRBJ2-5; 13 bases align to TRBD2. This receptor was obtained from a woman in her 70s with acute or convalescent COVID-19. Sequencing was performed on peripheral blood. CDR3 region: CASSYPGLAGPAVPQETQYF. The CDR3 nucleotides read TGTGCCAGCAGTTACCCGGGACTAGCGGGGCCGGCGGTCCCACAAGAGACCCAGTACTTC.